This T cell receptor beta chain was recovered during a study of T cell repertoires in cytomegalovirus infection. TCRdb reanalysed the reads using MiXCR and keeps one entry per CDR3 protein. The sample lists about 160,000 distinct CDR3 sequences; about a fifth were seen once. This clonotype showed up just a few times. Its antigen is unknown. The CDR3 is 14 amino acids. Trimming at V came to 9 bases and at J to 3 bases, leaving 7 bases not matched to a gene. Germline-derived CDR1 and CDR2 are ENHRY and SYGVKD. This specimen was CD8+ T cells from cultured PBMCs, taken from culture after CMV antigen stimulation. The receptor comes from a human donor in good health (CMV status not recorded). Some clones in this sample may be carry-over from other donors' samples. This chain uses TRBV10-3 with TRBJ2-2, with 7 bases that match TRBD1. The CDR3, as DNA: TGTGCCATTAGCTGGACAGGTGACACCGGGGAGCTGTTTTTT. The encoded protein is CAISWTGDTGELFF.